This T cell receptor beta chain was obtained from a study of long-term antiretroviral therapy in people with HIV. Broader study findings: HIV repertoires spanned tighter CDR3 length ranges than controls did. Although diversity increased after ART, it remained lower than in transplant donor controls.

Germline V lookup: CDR1 SGHTS, CDR2 YDEGEE. V shed 0 bases and J shed 6 bases, with 7 bases lying between them. This CDR3 is 12 amino acids long. The assay used was immunoSEQ (version v3.0), run at survey level. Clones were sequenced by immunoSEQ multiplex PCR, and TCRdb holds only the in-frame ones, with some missing. The sample lists 7,300 or so clones, over 60% seen once, with 16% in the top ten. With respect to this clone: Its antigen remains unknown.

The sequence came from a man aged 40-49 years with HIV. The sample in question was unsorted PBMCs, obtained approximately eleven months before starting antiretroviral therapy. V gene TRBV5-8 combines with J gene TRBJ2-7; D unclear. In nucleotides, the CDR3 is TGTGCCAGCAGCTTGGAACACGGCGAGCAGTACTTC. Protein product: CASSLEHGEQYF.